The text below deals with one T cell receptor beta chain. The antigen is undetermined. This sample stems from a study of radiotherapy plus CTLA-4 blockade in lung cancer. Sequenced by immunoSEQ multiplex PCR; TCRdb stores in-frame clones only, minus some. The table shows tens of thousands of clones, with 75% to 90% occurring only once. V was shortened by 0 bases and J by 9 bases, with 3 bases between the two germline ends. CDR1 and CDR2 from the germline V gene are SGHVS and FNYEAQ. The CDR3 has 11 amino acids. Overall study findings and caveats: The best predictor of response was reported to be early blood T cell clone dynamics, with interferon-beta.

This sequence was found in a human donor with non-small cell lung cancer who had stable disease on radiotherapy plus ipilimumab. The chain recombines TRBV7-6 with TRBJ2-1; D is unclear. This material consisted of peripheral blood, taken from a patient treated with radiotherapy plus ipilimumab. The CDR3 reads CASSLAAEQFF. In DNA, the CDR3 is TGTGCCAGCAGCTTAGCGGCTGAGCAGTTCTTC. Using reference TRBV7-6 and TRBJ2-1 for the parts outside the CDR3, the full variable domain is GAGVSQSPRYKVTKRGQDVALRCDPISGHVSLYWYRQALGQGPEFLTYFNYEAQQDKSGLPNDRFSAERPEGSISTLTIQRTEQRDSAMYRCASSLAAEQFFGPGTRLTVL.